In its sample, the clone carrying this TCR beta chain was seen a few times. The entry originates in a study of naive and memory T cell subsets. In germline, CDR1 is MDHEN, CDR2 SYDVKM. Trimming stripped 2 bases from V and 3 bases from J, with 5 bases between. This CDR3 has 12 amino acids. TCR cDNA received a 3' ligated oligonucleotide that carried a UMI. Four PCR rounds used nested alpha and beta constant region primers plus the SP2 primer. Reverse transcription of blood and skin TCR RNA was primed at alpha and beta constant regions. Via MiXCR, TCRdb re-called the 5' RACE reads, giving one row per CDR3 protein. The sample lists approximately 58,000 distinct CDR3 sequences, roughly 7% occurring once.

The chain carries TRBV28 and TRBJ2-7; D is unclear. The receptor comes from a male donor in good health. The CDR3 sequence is CASSLPFYEQYF. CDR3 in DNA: TGTGCCAGCAGTTTACCGTTCTACGAGCAGTACTTC. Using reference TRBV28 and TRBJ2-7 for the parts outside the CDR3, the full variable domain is DVKVTQSSRYLVKRTGEKVFLECVQDMDHENMFWYRQDPGLGLRLIYFSYDVKMKEKGDIPEGYSVSREKKERFSLILESASTNQTSMYLCASSLPFYEQYFGPGTRLTVT.